What follows are 17 T cell receptor beta chains derived from one specimen sequenced in a study of OX40 agonist ivuxolimab in advanced cancers. Measured with immunoSEQ multiplex PCR; TCRdb has only the in-frame clones, and not every one. This table has about 72,000 clones, 89% appearing once. Here the sequenced sample was CD4+ or CD8+ T cells sorted from blood, taken in a trial of the OX40 agonist ivuxolimab. These receptors all stem from an adult with an advanced solid tumor such as melanoma, head and neck, liver or kidney cancer.

The rearrangement joins TRBV28 to TRBJ2-1, with D maybe TRBD1 (6 bases). Germline CDR1 and CDR2: MDHEN and SYDVKM. Trimming took 8 bases from V and 9 from J, leaving 17 bases between them. The CDR3 contains 13 residues. CDR3 region: CASYNRDTIEQFF. CDR3 sequence (DNA): TGTGCCAGCTACAACCGGGACACTATTGAGCAGTTCTTC.

This sequence joins TRBV2 and TRBJ1-1; no firm D call. This CDR3 comprises 10 residues. CDR1 is SNHLY, CDR2 FYNNEI, per germline. V was trimmed by 11 bases and J by 6 bases, leaving 10 bases between them. CDR3 in amino acids: CASKSAEAFF. As DNA, the CDR3 is TGTGCCTCTAAATCCGCTGAAGCTTTCTTT.

The chain carries TRBV5-4 and TRBJ2-7; the D is unclear. The CDR3 is 15 amino acids. Trimming took 4 bases from V and 3 from J, leaving 17 bases between them. Germline loops: CDR1 SGHNT, CDR2 YYREEE (reference sequence). CDR3 loop: CASSPGRTGLYEQYF. In DNA, the CDR3 is TGTGCCAGCAGCCCGGGCCGGACGGGTCTCTACGAGCAGTACTTC.

The V gene is TRBV4-1, the J gene TRBJ1-6, with TRBD1 matching 7 bases. After removal of 1 base from V and 6 bases from J, the junction contained 0 bases not matched to a gene. Germline V gene sequence: CDR1 MGHRA, CDR2 YSYEKL. The CDR3 consists of 14 residues. The CDR3 spells CASSQAGGNSPLHF. CDR3 bases: TGCGCCAGCAGCCAAGCAGGGGGTAATTCACCCCTCCACTTT.

V and J are TRBV5-1 and TRBJ2-3, with TRBD2 matching over 9 bases. J gave up 1 base and V 3 bases, and 6 bases lay outside the gene matches. Germline V gene data show CDR1 as SGHRS and CDR2 as YFSETQ. The length of the CDR3 is 16 residues. The CDR3 sequence: CASSSGGGAGTDTQYF. The CDR3 coding sequence is TGCGCCAGCAGCTCCGGCGGGGGGGCGGGCACAGATACGCAGTATTTT.

The V gene is TRBV4-2, the J gene TRBJ1-1; tentative D call: TRBD1 (5 bases). The CDR3 runs to 20 residues. The V gene's germline CDR1 is LGHNA and CDR2 YNFKEQ. V lost 4 bases to trimming and J lost 2 bases, with 29 bases between them. CDR3 residues: CASSLRATDDGLGPNTEAFF. The DNA for the CDR3 is TGTGCCAGCAGCCTAAGGGCGACCGACGACGGATTGGGGCCCAACACTGAAGCTTTCTTT.

This clone showed up just a few times. This rearrangement joins TRBV19 to TRBJ1-1; tentative D call: TRBD1 (5 bases). In germline, CDR1 is LNHDA, CDR2 SQIVND (reference sequence). Trimming pared 10 bases from V and 0 bases from J, leaving 9 bases between. CDR3 length: 12 amino acids. This chain's CDR3 is CATRQLNTEAFF. As DNA, the CDR3 is TGTGCCACCAGACAGTTGAACACTGAAGCTTTCTTT.

This chain joins TRBV6-5 and TRBJ2-2; TRBD2 is a possible D gene (6 bases). The V gene's germline CDR1 is MNHEY and CDR2 SVGAGI. The CDR3 length is 15 residues. Trimming cost V 2 bases and J 6 bases, with 13 bases left between them. The CDR3 region has the DNA TGTGCCAGCAGTTACGACTGGGGAGGATCCGGGGAGCTGTTTTTT. As protein: CASSYDWGGSGELFF.

The chain is built from TRBV10-3 and TRBJ2-2; TRBD2 aligns across 7 bases. The germline gives CDR1 ENHRY, CDR2 SYGVKD. V was clipped by 6 bases and J by 2 bases; unmatched bases: 12. The CDR3 length is 17 residues. CDR3 residues: CAISDLLKRGNTGELFF. The CDR3 DNA is TGTGCCATCAGCGATCTATTGAAGCGGGGTAACACCGGGGAGCTGTTTTTT.

The genes are TRBV18 and TRBJ1-1; D possibly corresponds to TRBD1 (6 bases). This CDR3 has 13 residues. V lost 3 bases, J lost 5 bases, and 10 bases lay in between. Germline CDR1 is KGHSH and CDR2 is LQKENI. The chain's CDR3 is CASSPPGATEAFF. The CDR3 nucleotides read TGTGCCAGCTCACCGCCAGGGGCGACTGAAGCTTTCTTT.

This clone is a singleton in its sample. The chain has TRBV18 and TRBJ1-4, with 10 nucleotides matching TRBD1. Germline CDR1 reads KGHSH; CDR2 reads LQKENI. V gave up 3 bases and J gave up 0 bases; unmatched junction bases: 4. The CDR3 loop spans 17 amino acids. The CDR3 DNA reads TGTGCCAGCTCACCGGACAGGGGGGTCCCAACTAATGAAAAACTGTTTTTT. The encoded protein is CASSPDRGVPTNEKLFF.

The chain employs TRBV19 and TRBJ2-3, with D perhaps matching TRBD1 (6 bases). The germline V and J ends were trimmed by 3 bases and 6 bases, with 10 bases remaining between them. CDR1 is LNHDA and CDR2 is SQIVND in the germline V gene (reference sequence). The CDR3 extends over 13 amino acids. CDR3 region: CASSINQGDTQYF. DNA of the CDR3: TGTGCCAGTAGTATTAATCAGGGGGATACGCAGTATTTT.

The CDR3: CASSLRQGANQPQHF. The CDR3 nucleotides read TGTGCCAGTAGTTTAAGACAGGGGGCGAATCAGCCCCAGCATTTT. V and J are TRBV19 and TRBJ1-5; 10 nucleotides align to TRBD1. The CDR3 covers 15 residues. V shed 5 bases and J 4 bases; nucleotides not matched to a gene: 5. The V gene's germline CDR1 is LNHDA and CDR2 SQIVND (reference sequence).

In this sample, this clone turned up once. The chain has TRBV5-1 and TRBJ1-2, with 7 bases fitting TRBD1. V gave up 3 bases and J gave up 2 bases; unmatched junction bases: 7. The length of the CDR3 is 15 residues. Per germline, CDR1 SGHRS and CDR2 YFSETQ. In DNA form, the CDR3 reads TGCGCCAGCAGCTATCAGTCGGGACAGAACTATGGCTACACCTTC. Translated: CASSYQSGQNYGYTF.

V is TRBV5-1 and J is TRBJ2-3, with TRBD1 as a possible D gene (5 bases). This CDR3 has 13 residues. V was pared by 3 bases and J by 5 bases, with 10 bases between. Germline V gives CDR1 SGHRS, CDR2 YFSETQ. CDR3 sequence: CASSSQGVDTQYF. CDR3 DNA: TGCGCCAGCAGCTCGCAGGGCGTAGATACGCAGTATTTT.

This rearrangement joins TRBV6-5 to TRBJ1-2; perhaps TRBD1 as D (5 bases). V lost 6 bases and J 7 bases, leaving 18 bases between the germline ends. The CDR3 length is 14 residues. Germline V gene sequence: CDR1 MNHEY, CDR2 SVGAGI. This CDR3 reads CASRGEMGSSGYTF. The CDR3 bases are TGTGCCAGCAGGGGGGAGATGGGATCAAGTGGCTACACCTTC.

The chain recombines TRBV5-4 with TRBJ2-5, with TRBD1 as a possible D gene (5 bases). The CDR3 totals 13 residues. Germline V gives CDR1 SGHNT, CDR2 YYREEE (reference sequence). The ends were cut back, 1 base at V and 5 bases at J, with 9 bases in the middle. CDR3 DNA sequence: TGTGCCAGCAGCTTGTCAGGGCTGGAGACCCAGTACTTC. It specifies CASSLSGLETQYF.